Each of the 24 T cell receptor beta chains below was sequenced from the same sample in a study of technical replicates of blood from a handful of donors listed by TCRdb under 2017. Receptor amplification or capture employed the immunoSEQ multiplex PCR assay. TCRdb's version of the immuneACCESS table is confined to in-frame rearrangements and falls short of the full clone set. An unresolved V gene accounts for under half of the shortfall where checked; the remainder is of unknown origin. Counted in this sample were about 62,000 clones; over 85% of them appeared once. Together, the top ten hold approximately 4.8% of the sample. Sequenced material: PBMCs. Receptor source: a human donor in good health. Some clones in this sample may be carry-over from other donors' samples.

The chain has TRBV5-1 and TRBJ2-1, with TRBD2 matching 11 bases. J gave up 0 bases and V 9 bases, and 14 bases lay outside the gene matches. The CDR3 loop spans 18 amino acids. Germline V gives CDR1 SGHRS, CDR2 YFSETQ. CDR3 DNA sequence: TGCGCCACCTCGGGGGCTAGCGGGAGGATTAGCTCCTACAATGAGCAGTTCTTC. This sequence encodes CATSGASGRISSYNEQFF.

This clone is labeled medium-sized. The V and J genes are TRBV6-1 and TRBJ2-5, with 9 bases that match TRBD2. This CDR3 contains 14 residues. Germline-derived CDR1 and CDR2 are MNHNS and SASEGT. J lost 5 bases, V lost 7 bases, and 8 bases had no gene match. The CDR3 nucleotides are TGTGCCAGCATAGCGGGGGAATTTTCGGAGACCCAGTACTTC. Translating gives CASIAGEFSETQYF.

The chain links TRBV6-5 to TRBJ1-4, with D possibly being TRBD1 (6 bases). Germline CDR1 reads MNHEY; CDR2 reads SVGAGI. The V and J ends lost 0 bases and 0 bases respectively, with 8 bases between them. The CDR3 length is 16 residues. The CDR3 is CASSYSWTATNEKLFF. As DNA, the CDR3 is TGTGCCAGCAGTTACTCGTGGACAGCAACTAATGAAAAACTGTTTTTT.

The chain employs TRBV7-9 and TRBJ2-7, with 8 bases identical to TRBD2. Trimming at V came to 1 base and at J to 4 bases, leaving 6 bases not matched to a gene. This CDR3 contains 15 residues. In germline, CDR1 is SEHNR, CDR2 FQNEAQ (reference sequence). The CDR3 nucleotides are TGTGCCAGCAGCTTAGATTGGCGGGGGGAATACGAGCAGTACTTC. Its translation is CASSLDWRGEYEQYF. Based on the CDR3 plus reference TRBV7-9 and TRBJ2-7, the full variable domain is DTGVSQNPRHKITKRGQNVTFRCDPISEHNRLYWYRQTLGQGPEFLTYFQNEAQLEKSRLLSDRFSAERPKGSFSTLEIQRTEQGDSAMYLCASSLDWRGEYEQYFGPGTRLTVT.

This clone has just one count. CDR3 residues: CASSPHTGVGSLHF. CDR3 coding DNA: TGTGCCAGCAGTCCGCACACAGGGGTCGGGTCCCTCCACTTT. V and J are TRBV27 and TRBJ1-6; TRBD1 matches 7 bases. V shed 5 bases and J 14 bases; nucleotides not matched to a gene: 12. This CDR3 region has 14 residues. The germline V gene has CDR1 MNHEY and CDR2 SMNVEV (reference sequence).

The chain combines TRBV2 with TRBJ1-1; 9 nucleotides agree with TRBD1. There are 17 residues in the CDR3. Trimming removed 6 bases from V and 1 base from J; junction bases left unmatched: 12. CDR1 and CDR2 (germline): SNHLY, FYNNEI. CDR3 amino acids: CASRMGQGKSPNTEAFF. DNA for the CDR3: TGTGCCAGCAGGATGGGACAGGGAAAATCCCCGAACACTGAAGCTTTCTTT.

This sequence joins TRBV7-2 and TRBJ1-2; 12 bases line up with TRBD1. The CDR3 is made up of 18 amino acids. Trimming at V came to 4 bases and at J to 7 bases, leaving 16 bases not matched to a gene. Germline V gene data show CDR1 as SGHTA and CDR2 as FQGNSA. The CDR3, as DNA: TGTGCCAGCAGCTCCTCTGGGACAGGGGGCGCAAAAGGGTCTGGCTACACCTTC. Its translation is CASSSSGTGGAKGSGYTF.

CDR3 DNA: TGTGCCAGCAGTTACCCTCGGGACTCAGGAATTCGCTGGCAGTACTTC. Translating gives CASSYPRDSGIRWQYF. This rearrangement joins TRBV6-5 to TRBJ2-7, with D perhaps TRBD2 (6 bases). Germline-derived CDR1 and CDR2 are MNHEY and SVGAGI. The V end was cut by 2 bases, the J end by 9 bases, with 23 bases between. The CDR3 runs 16 residues.

This clone was recorded a few times. V usage is TRBV9 and J usage is TRBJ2-1, with 9 bases identical to TRBD2. V dropped 6 bases and J dropped 10; count of bases not matched to a gene: 14. CDR3 length: 15 residues. CDR1 is SGDLS and CDR2 is YYNGEE in the germline V gene. CDR3 residues: CASTTGTSSVGEQFF. In nucleotides, the CDR3 is TGTGCCAGCACCACCGGGACTAGCAGTGTCGGGGAGCAGTTCTTC.

V is TRBV7-8 and J is TRBJ2-6, with D maybe TRBD2 (6 bases). The V gene lost 5 bases and the J gene lost 2 bases, with 10 bases spanning the gap. Per germline, CDR1 SGHVS and CDR2 FQNEAQ. The CDR3 has 15 residues. CDR3 loop: CASSPREAGANVLTF. The DNA of the CDR3 is TGTGCCAGCAGCCCCAGGGAGGCTGGGGCCAACGTCCTGACTTTC.

The V and J genes are TRBV19 and TRBJ2-5; TRBD2 might be the D (6 bases). Trimming took 3 bases from V and 2 from J, leaving 10 bases between them. This CDR3 comprises 14 residues. Germline CDR1 and CDR2: LNHDA and SQIVND (reference sequence). The CDR3 DNA reads as TGTGCCAGTAGTATGCTAGCGTCGCAAGAGACCCAGTACTTC. It specifies CASSMLASQETQYF. Full variable domain (rest looked up from reference TRBV19 and TRBJ2-5): DGGITQSPKYLFRKEGQNVTLSCEQNLNHDAMYWYRQDPGQGLRLIYYSQIVNDFQKGDIAEGYSVSREKKESFPLTVTSAQKNPTAFYLCASSMLASQETQYFGPGTRLLVL.

V and J are TRBV7-9 and TRBJ2-7; D is undetermined. The CDR3 covers 13 residues. Germline V lookup: CDR1 SEHNR, CDR2 FQNEAQ (reference sequence). V was cut by 1 base and J by 4 bases, with 8 bases left in between. The DNA of the CDR3 is TGTGCCAGCAGCTTAGATCCCCTTTACGAGCAGTACTTC. Its translation is CASSLDPLYEQYF.

The rearrangement uses TRBV21-1 and TRBJ2-5; TRBD1 reflects the table's D call only, with no check against the DNA. TRBV21-1 is reported as a pseudogene. This CDR3 comprises 17 residues. CDR3 sequence reads: CASSRLVDRGPQETQYF. In nucleotides, the CDR3 is TGTGCCAGCAGCAGATTGGTGGACAGGGGACCACAAGAGACCCAGTACTTC.

This clone was seen a handful of times. As DNA, the CDR3 is TGTGCCAGCAGAGGAAACAGGGGCTGGGGTGAAAAACTGTTTTTT. Its protein is CASRGNRGWGEKLFF. The chain uses TRBV11-2 and TRBJ1-4, with TRBD1 matching 7 bases. The CDR3 consists of 15 residues. CDR1 and CDR2 (germline): SGHAT, FQNNGV. V dropped 6 bases and J dropped 7; count of bases not matched to a gene: 11.

The V call is TRBV6-6, the J call TRBJ1-1, with no clear D. This CDR3 has 14 amino acids. CDR1 and CDR2 from the germline V gene are MNHNY and SVGAGI (reference sequence). The germline V and J ends were trimmed by 1 base and 1 base, with 7 bases remaining between them. The CDR3 sequence is CASSYWEENTEAFF. Here the CDR3 DNA reads TGTGCCAGCAGTTACTGGGAGGAGAACACTGAAGCTTTCTTT.

The DNA for the CDR3 is TGTGCCAGTAGTCCGGGACTACTAAGTGGCGAGCAGTACTTC. The encoded protein is CASSPGLLSGEQYF. This rearrangement joins TRBV19 to TRBJ2-7, with 7 bases fitting TRBD2. The CDR3 spans 14 residues. From germline, CDR1 is LNHDA and CDR2 SQIVND (reference sequence). After removal of 5 bases from V and 6 bases from J, the junction contained 10 bases not matched to a gene. The whole variable domain, remainder taken from reference TRBV19 and TRBJ2-7, is DGGITQSPKYLFRKEGQNVTLSCEQNLNHDAMYWYRQDPGQGLRLIYYSQIVNDFQKGDIAEGYSVSREKKESFPLTVTSAQKNPTAFYLCASSPGLLSGEQYFGPGTRLTVT.

The DNA of the CDR3 is TGCGCCAGCAGCAGAAAGACTAGCGGGGTAGAGACCCAGTACTTC. Translating it yields CASSRKTSGVETQYF. The chain employs TRBV5-1 and TRBJ2-5, with 11 bases lining up with TRBD2. Per germline, CDR1 SGHRS and CDR2 YFSETQ. The ends lost 4 bases at V and 4 bases at J; junction bases unmatched: 6. This CDR3 comprises 15 residues. Using reference TRBV5-1 and TRBJ2-5 for the parts outside the CDR3, the full variable domain is KAGVTQTPRYLIKTRGQQVTLSCSPISGHRSVSWYQQTPGQGLQFLFEYFSETQRNKGNFPGRFSGRQFSNSRSEMNVSTLELGDSALYLCASSRKTSGVETQYFGPGTRLLVL.

DNA of the CDR3: TGCGCCAGCAGCTTACCTACCTCTGGGGCCAACGTCCTGACTTTC. Translating it yields CASSLPTSGANVLTF. The genes are TRBV5-1 and TRBJ2-6; D not resolved. The CDR3 has 15 residues. Trimming took off 2 bases at V and 0 bases at J, with 6 bases between the two ends. CDR1 and CDR2 (germline): SGHRS, YFSETQ.

This clone was picked up a small number of times. J is TRBJ1-6 and V is TRBV9, with a weak D call TRBD1 (5 bases). The V gene's germline CDR1 is SGDLS and CDR2 YYNGEE. This CDR3 region has 13 residues. V was shortened by 3 bases and J by 9 bases, with 10 bases between the two germline ends. The CDR3 DNA is TGTGCCAGCAGCGGGGAAGGGGCTTCACCCCTCCACTTT. It translates to CASSGEGASPLHF. The whole variable domain, filled in from reference TRBV9 and TRBJ1-6, reads DSGVTQTPKHLITATGQRVTLRCSPRSGDLSVYWYQQSLDQGLQFLIQYYNGEERAKGNILERFSAQQFPDLHSELNLSSLELGDSALYFCASSGEGASPLHFGNGTRLTVT.

This clone was detected only a few times. The CDR3 nucleotides are TGTGCCAGCAGTGAAGTAGGGGGTGTGGGGTCAGATACGCAGTATTTT. Residues: CASSEVGGVGSDTQYF. This chain uses TRBV6-1 with TRBJ2-3, with D tentatively TRBD1 (6 bases). The CDR3 contains 16 residues. The V end was cut by 1 base, the J end by 4 bases, with 15 bases between. CDR1 and CDR2 (germline): MNHNS, SASEGT.

The rearrangement joins TRBV11-1 to TRBJ2-7; tentative D call: TRBD2 (7 bases). This CDR3 region has 17 residues. Trimming shortened V by 5 bases and J by 0 bases, and 20 bases separated the two germline ends. The germline gives CDR1 SGHAT, CDR2 FQDESV (reference sequence). The DNA of the CDR3 is TGTGCCAGCAGCCCTCTGCGGGGGACATTTGTCTCCTACGAGCAGTACTTC. Amino acids: CASSPLRGTFVSYEQYF.

V and J are TRBV5-7 and TRBJ2-7, with TRBD1 identical over 8 bases. TRBV5-7 is an ORF, with its function uncertain. CDR3 size: 15 residues. V lost 0 bases to trimming and J lost 4 bases; unmatched junction nucleotides: 6. The CDR3 sequence is CASSLAGTGIYEQYF. The DNA of the CDR3 is TGTGCCAGCAGCTTGGCCGGGACAGGCATTTACGAGCAGTACTTC.

The gene calls are TRBV6-6 and TRBJ2-7, with 7 nucleotides matching TRBD1. The CDR3 contains 13 residues. J was trimmed by 3 bases and V by 4 bases; bases with no gene match: 3. Germline CDR1 MNHNY, CDR2 SVGAGI (reference sequence). The CDR3 reads CASSSTGFYEQYF. The CDR3 DNA is TGTGCCAGCAGTTCGACAGGGTTCTACGAGCAGTACTTC.

V and J are TRBV30 and TRBJ1-2, with a possible D match to TRBD1 (6 bases). CDR3 length: 11 amino acids. Germline V gene data show CDR1 as GTSNPN and CDR2 as SVGIG (reference sequence). Trimming removed 4 bases at V and 8 bases at J, with 11 bases between. CDR3 region: CAWTRGGGYTF. Here the CDR3 DNA reads TGTGCCTGGACCAGGGGCGGGGGCTACACCTTC.